The T cell receptor (beta chain) described here comes from a study of CD4 and CD8 cells across lung adenocarcinoma regions. The germline CDR1 and CDR2 sequences are MNHNS and SASEGT. This CDR3 comprises 15 residues. Localized lung adenocarcinoma, a non-small cell lung cancer, affected the donors. About this clonotype itself: Sequence at one end of the junction differs from germline and may be a read error.

A single record per CDR3 protein comes from TCRdb applying MiXCR to the PCR reads. The sample contains some 23,000 distinct CDR3 sequences, 45% to 50% of which appear only once. The sequenced sample consisted of CD8+ T cells from the center of a lung tumor. V usage is TRBV6-1 and J usage is TRBJ2-2; possible D gene TRBD2, 6 bases. This TCR was recovered from a male donor with lung adenocarcinoma. The CD4 and CD8 labels of this study may be unreliable. In nucleotides, the CDR3 is TGTGCCAGCAGTGGTCCGGGAGTGAGCACAGAGGAGCAGTTTTTT. This gives the protein CASSGPGVSTEEQFF.